Presented here are 24 T cell receptor beta chains from one specimen sequenced in a study of technical replicates of blood from a handful of donors. Profiled with immunoSEQ multiplex PCR; TCRdb holds only in-frame clones, not every one. The table has just over 70,000 clones, 85% to 95% seen once; the top ten hold roughly 0.37%. The sequenced material came from T cells isolated from PBMCs. The source is a human donor in good health.

This clone was detected only once. The V call is TRBV5-1, the J call TRBJ2-2; 15 bases map to TRBD2. The CDR3 contains 18 residues. J gave up 7 bases and V 0 bases, and 7 bases lay outside the gene matches. The germline CDR1 and CDR2 sequences are SGHRS and YFSETQ. This CDR3 is CASSLGASGLAGGGELFF. CDR3 sequence (DNA): TGCGCCAGCAGCTTGGGAGCCTCGGGACTAGCGGGAGGCGGGGAGCTGTTTTTT. The whole variable domain, filled in from reference TRBV5-1 and TRBJ2-2, reads KAGVTQTPRYLIKTRGQQVTLSCSPISGHRSVSWYQQTPGQGLQFLFEYFSETQRNKGNFPGRFSGRQFSNSRSEMNVSTLELGDSALYLCASSLGASGLAGGGELFFGEGSRLTVL.

This chain uses TRBV15 with TRBJ2-3, with 13 bases identical to TRBD2. CDR1 is LNHNV and CDR2 is YYDKDF in the germline V gene (reference sequence). This CDR3 has 15 amino acids. J was trimmed by 7 bases and V by 0 bases; bases with no gene match: 1. CDR3 in DNA: TGTGCCACCAGCAGAGAGACTAGCGGGAGGAATACGCAGTATTTT. Amino acids: CATSRETSGRNTQYF. The variable domain in full, completed from reference TRBV15 and TRBJ2-3, reads DAMVIQNPRYQVTQFGKPVTLSCSQTLNHNVMYWYQQKSSQAPKLLFHYYDKDFNNEADTPDNFQSRRPNTSFCFLDIRSPGLGDTAMYLCATSRETSGRNTQYFGPGTRLTVL.

The V call is TRBV7-6, the J call TRBJ2-1, with D possibly being TRBD2 (6 bases). Trimming removed 5 bases at V and 1 base at J, with 12 bases between. There are 15 residues in the CDR3. Germline V gene sequence: CDR1 SGHVS, CDR2 FNYEAQ. CDR3 residues: CASSARLGSYNEQFF. In DNA form, the CDR3 reads TGTGCCAGCAGCGCCCGACTAGGTTCCTACAATGAGCAGTTCTTC.

The CDR3 nucleotides are TGTGCCAGCAGTGCAAGCGGGAGGCTTTACAATGAGCAGTTCTTC. The encoded protein is CASSASGRLYNEQFF. V usage is TRBV2 and J usage is TRBJ2-1, with 9 bases that match TRBD2. The V gene end was trimmed by 4 bases and the J gene end by 4 bases; junction bases not matched to a gene: 5. Germline CDR1 and CDR2: SNHLY and FYNNEI. This CDR3 is built from 15 residues.

This clone occurred once. The V call is TRBV5-1, the J call TRBJ2-3; 11 bases agree with TRBD1. V gave up 0 bases and J gave up 4 bases; unmatched junction bases: 4. CDR1 is SGHRS and CDR2 is YFSETQ in the germline V gene. The CDR3 is made up of 16 amino acids. The DNA of the CDR3 is TGCGCCAGCAGCTTGGTAGGACAGGGGGCCGCAGATACGCAGTATTTT. Translation: CASSLVGQGAADTQYF. The full variable domain, completed using reference TRBV5-1 and TRBJ2-3, is KAGVTQTPRYLIKTRGQQVTLSCSPISGHRSVSWYQQTPGQGLQFLFEYFSETQRNKGNFPGRFSGRQFSNSRSEMNVSTLELGDSALYLCASSLVGQGAADTQYFGPGTRLTVL.

The chain employs TRBV4-1 and TRBJ2-7, with TRBD1 matching over 7 bases. Germline V gene data show CDR1 as MGHRA and CDR2 as YSYEKL. This CDR3 comprises 15 residues. With V trimmed by 4 bases and J by 5 bases, 11 bases remained unmatched. CDR3 DNA sequence: TGCGCCAGCAGCCGCCTCCGGGACAGCGCCAACGAGCAGTACTTC. Its translation: CASSRLRDSANEQYF.

This clone was picked up one time. V usage is TRBV7-9 and J usage is TRBJ1-1; possible D gene TRBD1, 6 bases. V was pared by 4 bases and J by 1 base, with 10 bases between. Germline V gene lookup returns CDR1 SEHNR and CDR2 FQNEAQ (reference sequence). There are 14 residues in the CDR3. The CDR3 spells CASSWFRGNTEAFF. CDR3 coding DNA: TGTGCCAGCAGCTGGTTCAGGGGGAACACTGAAGCTTTCTTT.

Note on this clone: This specimen includes other DNA sequences encoding the same CDR3. The chain carries TRBV9 and TRBJ2-7, with a tentative D call TRBD2 (6 bases). CDR1 is SGDLS, CDR2 YYNGEE, per germline. V dropped 2 bases and J dropped 0 bases, with 6 bases sitting between them. This CDR3 spans 13 amino acids. The CDR3 DNA follows: TGTGCCAGCAGCGTGGGGGGCTCCTACGAGCAGTACTTC. It translates to CASSVGGSYEQYF.

The chain employs TRBV5-4 and TRBJ2-3, with 9 bases aligning to TRBD2. The junction had 13 bases not matched to a gene; V was cut back by 5 bases and J by 6 bases. Germline CDR1 and CDR2: SGHNT and YYREEE (reference sequence). There are 16 residues in the CDR3. This CDR3 reads CASSPHLAGAGDTQYF. The CDR3 region has the DNA TGTGCCAGCAGTCCTCATTTAGCGGGAGCGGGGGATACGCAGTATTTT.

V usage is TRBV6-6 and J usage is TRBJ1-1; TRBD1 aligns across 8 bases. The CDR3 length is 13 residues. Germline values: CDR1 MNHNY, CDR2 SVGAGI (reference sequence). Trimming removed 6 bases from V and 11 bases from J; junction bases left unmatched: 11. Here the CDR3 DNA reads TGTGCCAGCAGCTCTGACAGGGGAGGGAGGGCTTTCTTT. Amino acids: CASSSDRGGRAFF.

V is TRBV6-4 and J is TRBJ1-1; a weak D match, TRBD1 (5 bases). The CDR3 has 14 residues. The V gene lost 3 bases and the J gene lost 3 bases, with 11 bases spanning the gap. CDR1 is MRHNA, CDR2 SNTAGT, per germline. The CDR3 loop reads CASSDGGEDTEAFF. CDR3 DNA sequence: TGTGCCAGCAGTGATGGGGGGGAGGACACTGAAGCTTTCTTT.

This clone was seen only a few times. The chain couples TRBV29-1 to TRBJ1-5, with D hard to call. CDR1 is SQVTM, CDR2 ANQGSEA, per germline. The CDR3 consists of 12 residues. Trimming took off 0 bases at V and 5 bases at J, with 5 bases between the two ends. CDR3 protein: CSVEDVDQPQHF. The DNA for the CDR3 is TGCAGCGTTGAAGACGTTGATCAGCCCCAGCATTTT.

This clone was observed a handful of times. V and J are TRBV6-5 and TRBJ1-1; D is uncertain. The CDR3 sequence is 14 residues long. CDR1 is MNHEY and CDR2 is SVGAGI in the germline V gene. V was pared by 5 bases and J by 2 bases, with 12 bases between. The CDR3 sequence: CASSTYTANTEAFF. In DNA form, the CDR3 reads TGTGCCAGCAGTACCTATACAGCTAACACTGAAGCTTTCTTT.

J is TRBJ2-1 and V is TRBV9; D is ambiguous. The CDR3 contains 13 residues. Deletions cut 3 bases from V and 7 bases from J, with 11 bases between. The germline V gene encodes CDR1 SGDLS and CDR2 YYNGEE. In DNA, the CDR3 is TGTGCCAGCAGCGCTCAGACACCGAATGAGCAGTTCTTC. Protein sequence: CASSAQTPNEQFF.

This chain joins TRBV7-2 and TRBJ1-1; D unclear. Trimming took off 1 base at V and 4 bases at J, with 13 bases between the two ends. The CDR3 is 15 residues long. Germline CDR1 is SGHTA and CDR2 is FQGNSA. The CDR3 DNA reads TGTGCCAGCAGCTTAGGAAGACATTTCCTCACTGAAGCTTTCTTT. This codes for CASSLGRHFLTEAFF.

This rearrangement joins TRBV6-1 to TRBJ2-2; D unclear. The V gene's germline CDR1 is MNHNS and CDR2 SASEGT. V gave up 8 bases and J gave up 4 bases, with 8 bases separating them. The length of the CDR3 is 12 residues. The CDR3 DNA sequence: TGTGCCAGCGGTCAGCGCACCGGGGAGCTGTTTTTT. Protein: CASGQRTGELFF.

The chain is built from TRBV11-3 and TRBJ1-1, with 7 positions matching TRBD1. Per the germline V gene, CDR1 is SGHNT and CDR2 is YENEEA. The CDR3 has 15 amino acids. Germline trimming cut 5 bases from V and 1 base from J; bases unmatched to any gene: 7. The CDR3 loop reads CASSHPGTANTEAFF. In nucleotides, the CDR3 is TGTGCCAGCAGCCACCCCGGGACAGCGAACACTGAAGCTTTCTTT.

In its sample, this clone was seen a few times. The chain is built from TRBV16 and TRBJ2-1; D is possibly TRBD1 (6 bases). This CDR3 comprises 14 residues. Germline CDR1 is KGHSY and CDR2 is FQNENV. The ends were cut back, 4 bases at V and 1 base at J, with 8 bases in the middle. CDR3 nucleotide sequence: TGTGCCAGCAGCCTGGACAGATCCTACAATGAGCAGTTCTTC. Translation gives CASSLDRSYNEQFF.

This clone was detected a few times. The V gene is TRBV9, the J gene TRBJ2-3, with TRBD2 matching over 7 bases. The CDR3 has 17 amino acids. V was pared by 0 bases and J by 5 bases, with 12 bases of the junction left unmatched. In germline, CDR1 is SGDLS, CDR2 YYNGEE. The CDR3 sequence: CASSVGTFPREKDTQYF. DNA for the CDR3: TGTGCCAGCAGCGTAGGGACCTTTCCGCGGGAGAAAGATACGCAGTATTTT.

The chain joins TRBV29-1 to TRBJ2-7, with TRBD1 as a possible D gene (6 bases). Trimming left V 4 bases short and J 3 bases short, with 13 bases between. CDR1 and CDR2 (germline): SQVTM, ANQGSEA. This CDR3 has 13 residues. CDR3 nucleotides: TGCAGCGTTGGGTCGCTACAGGGCTACGAGCAGTACTTC. This sequence encodes CSVGSLQGYEQYF.

The chain carries TRBV19 and TRBJ2-7; possible D gene TRBD2, 5 bases. Germline CDR1 is LNHDA and CDR2 is SQIVND (reference sequence). CDR3 length equals 14 residues. V was trimmed by 3 bases and J by 2 bases, leaving 11 bases between them. In nucleotides, the CDR3 is TGTGCCAGTAGTATCGGGGAGAGAGCCTACGAGCAGTACTTC. This codes for CASSIGERAYEQYF.

The rearrangement uses TRBV25-1 and TRBJ2-2; D is unclear. Trimming shortened V by 3 bases and J by 9 bases, and 5 bases separated the two germline ends. This CDR3 is built from 11 residues. The germline CDR1 and CDR2 sequences are MGHDK and SYGVNS. Here the CDR3 DNA reads TGTGCCAGCAGTGACATCAGGGAGCTGTTTTTT. It translates to CASSDIRELFF.

This clone was counted a single time. The V call is TRBV2, the J call TRBJ2-7; 8 bases are a match to TRBD2. The CDR3 runs to 16 residues. V shed 11 bases and J 6 bases; nucleotides not matched to a gene: 21. Germline V gives CDR1 SNHLY, CDR2 FYNNEI. This CDR3 reads CASRAGVYSISSEQYF. CDR3 bases: TGTGCCTCTCGAGCGGGAGTCTATTCTATTTCATCCGAGCAGTACTTC.

This clone was observed once. This rearrangement joins TRBV7-9 to TRBJ2-5; tentatively, D is TRBD2 (5 bases). V was clipped by 4 bases and J by 3 bases, with 15 bases between them. Per the germline V gene, CDR1 is SEHNR and CDR2 is FQNEAQ (reference sequence). The CDR3 loop spans 15 amino acids. CDR3 coding DNA: TGTGCCAGCAGCTCACGCGGAGAGGGAGAAGAGACCCAGTACTTC. Amino acids: CASSSRGEGEETQYF.